What follows are 32 T cell receptor beta chains derived from one specimen sequenced in a study of Graves' ophthalmopathy and Graves' hyperthyroidism. Amplification from RNA transcripts yielded the TCR beta CDR3 regions. An opening RT-PCR round employed HTBI primers and preceded a second-round multiplex PCR. TCRdb re-derived calls from the multiplex PCR reads in MiXCR, one entry per CDR3 protein. The repertoire holds about 1.1 million distinct CDR3 sequences, with approximately 35% as singletons. The sequencing input was peripheral blood or thyroid tissue (not recorded which). Receptors originate from an adult man with Graves' hyperthyroidism.

Ten or more counts support this clonotype. This sequence joins TRBV2 and TRBJ1-4; tentative D call: TRBD1 (6 bases). Trimming shortened V by 6 bases and J by 2 bases, and 10 bases separated the two germline ends. Germline CDR1 SNHLY, CDR2 FYNNEI. The CDR3 runs 14 residues. The CDR3 DNA follows: TGTGCCAGCAGAGGAACAGGGACTAATGAAAAACTGTTTTTT. It is translated as CASRGTGTNEKLFF.

The rearrangement joins TRBV12-3 or TRBV12-4 to TRBJ2-7, with 7 bases aligning to TRBD1. The trim removed 6 bases at V and 0 bases at J, leaving 5 bases unmatched. The CDR3 is 14 amino acids. The CDR3 spells CASSRGSPSYEQYF. DNA for the CDR3: TGTGCCAGCAGCAGGGGGTCTCCCTCCTACGAGCAGTACTTC.

Concerning this clonotype: The CDR3 end shows no conserved phenylalanine or tryptophan, and so a read error is likely. The CDR3 is CASSFQGNTGELFV. The CDR3, as DNA: TGCGCCAGCAGCTTCCAGGGTAACACCGGGGAGCTGTTTGTT. This chain uses TRBV5-1 with TRBJ2-2, with D possibly matching TRBD1 (5 bases). In germline, CDR1 is SGHRS, CDR2 YFSETQ. The V and J ends lost 2 bases and 2 bases respectively, with 7 bases between them. The CDR3 loop spans 14 amino acids.

Only a few counts were recorded for this clonotype. The chain is built from TRBV20-1 and TRBJ2-7, with D maybe TRBD2 (6 bases). Trimming left V 1 base short and J 6 bases short, with 16 bases between. CDR3 length equals 14 residues. Germline V gives CDR1 DFQATT, CDR2 SNEGSKA (reference sequence). The CDR3 spells CSARVRGSLSEQYF. The CDR3 DNA follows: TGCAGTGCTAGAGTGCGGGGTTCTCTATCCGAGCAGTACTTC.

This clonotype was seen only a few times. V is TRBV29-1 and J is TRBJ1-5; 8 nucleotides align to TRBD1. V shed 7 bases and J 4 bases; nucleotides not matched to a gene: 6. Germline CDR1 SQVTM, CDR2 ANQGSEA. CDR3 length: 13 residues. In DNA, the CDR3 is TGCAGCGCCTCGGGACAGGAGAATCAGCCCCAGCATTTT. It encodes CSASGQENQPQHF.

This clonotype was seen ten or more times. The gene calls are TRBV20-1 and TRBJ2-2; D may be TRBD1 or TRBD2 (6 bases each). Trimming cost V 1 base and J 6 bases, with 12 bases left between them. CDR1 is DFQATT, CDR2 SNEGSKA, per germline (reference sequence). This CDR3 is built from 14 residues. CDR3 sequence: CSARAQGRSGELFF. The CDR3 DNA reads as TGCAGTGCTAGAGCGCAGGGGAGGTCCGGGGAGCTGTTTTTT.

In its sample, this clonotype was seen many times. This chain joins TRBV27 and TRBJ2-6; D might be TRBD1 or TRBD2, each matching 5 bases. Germline CDR1 and CDR2: MNHEY and SMNVEV (reference sequence). Trimming left V 4 bases short and J 2 bases short, with 9 bases between. The CDR3 runs 15 residues. This CDR3 reads CASSSGAPGANVLTF. DNA of the CDR3: TGTGCCAGCAGTTCCGGGGCCCCTGGGGCCAACGTCCTGACTTTC. Drawing the rest from reference TRBV27 and TRBJ2-6, the complete variable domain is EAQVTQNPRYLITVTGKKLTVTCSQNMNHEYMSWYRQDPGLGLRQIYYSMNVEVTDKGDVPEGYKVSRKEKRNFPLILESPSPNQTSLYFCASSSGAPGANVLTFGAGSRLTVL.

This clonotype was seen many times. V usage is TRBV10-3 and J usage is TRBJ2-2; weak D call: TRBD1 (6 bases). The germline gives CDR1 ENHRY, CDR2 SYGVKD. The length of the CDR3 is 13 residues. V lost 6 bases, J lost 6 bases, and 11 bases lay in between. The CDR3 is CAIRDSRPGELFF. The CDR3 nucleotides read TGTGCCATCAGGGACAGTCGACCCGGGGAGCTGTTTTTT.

Remarks on this clonotype: Just one base apart from a much larger clone, this may be a read error. This chain uses TRBV12-3 or TRBV12-4 with TRBJ1-1; D uncertain. The CDR3 is made up of 11 amino acids. CDR3 DNA sequence: TGTAGGTCGCGGGGGAACACTGAAGCTTTCTTT. It codes for CRSRGNTEAFF.

This clonotype was seen many times. CDR3 DNA: TGTGCCAGCAGCCCGCAGGGGCCCCACTCCAGAGAGACCCAGTACTTC. Translated, it gives CASSPQGPHSRETQYF. The V gene is TRBV7-3, the J gene TRBJ2-5; the D gene is possibly TRBD1 (6 bases). From germline, CDR1 is SGHTA and CDR2 FQGTGA. Between the trimmed V and J ends, which lost 5 bases and 4 bases, there was a span of 20 bases. This CDR3 region has 16 residues.

This clonotype was recorded many times. V gene TRBV29-1 combines with J gene TRBJ1-5; D possibly corresponds to TRBD1 (5 bases). CDR1 SQVTM and CDR2 ANQGSEA come from the germline V gene. Trimming removed 7 bases at V and 4 bases at J, with 17 bases between. This CDR3 contains 14 residues. This chain's CDR3 is CSAYRNSPNQPQHF. In DNA form, the CDR3 reads TGCAGCGCTTACAGGAATTCCCCAAATCAGCCCCAGCATTTT. The whole variable domain, remainder taken from reference TRBV29-1 and TRBJ1-5, is SAVISQKPSRDICQRGTSLTIQCQVDSQVTMMFWYRQQPGQSLTLIATANQGSEATYESGFVIDKFPISRPNLTFSTLTVSNMSPEDSSIYLCSAYRNSPNQPQHFGDGTRLSIL.

In regard to this clonotype: The junction does not match germline at one end; this may be a read error. This chain links TRBV10-3 with TRBJ1-4, with D hard to call. The CDR3 contains 16 residues. Germline lookup yields CDR1 ENHRY and CDR2 SYGVKD. For the CDR3, the DNA is TGTGCCAGCAGTTACGCCGTGGCCCGGAAGGGTGAAAAACTGTTTTTT. Encoded protein: CASSYAVARKGEKLFF.

The chain carries TRBV29-1 and TRBJ2-3; D gene uncertain. The germline CDR1 and CDR2 sequences are SQVTM and ANQGSEA. The CDR3 has 10 residues. Trimming cost V 7 bases and J 5 bases, with 7 bases left between them. The CDR3 DNA is TGCAGCGCCTACTTAGATACGCAGTATTTT. It specifies CSAYLDTQYF.

There are many counts of this clonotype. The chain uses TRBV7-9 and TRBJ1-2; possible D gene TRBD1, 5 bases. With 11 bases removed from V and 7 bases from J, the gap between germline ends came to 14 bases. The CDR3 runs to 11 residues. CDR1 is SEHNR and CDR2 is FQNEAQ in the germline V gene (reference sequence). DNA of the CDR3: TGTGCCTTCAAGGGACTCGTTGGCTACACCTTC. Amino acids: CAFKGLVGYTF.

The rearrangement uses TRBV10-3 and TRBJ1-4; D not resolved. Germline V lookup: CDR1 ENHRY, CDR2 SYGVKD. V lost 0 bases to trimming and J lost 2 bases, with 7 bases between them. The CDR3 consists of 15 residues. The CDR3 loop reads CAISESRDTNEKLFF. The CDR3 nucleotides are TGTGCCATCAGTGAGTCGAGGGATACTAATGAAAAACTGTTTTTT.

This chain joins TRBV29-1 and TRBJ2-2; 13 bases align to TRBD2. With V trimmed by 6 bases and J by 5 bases, 9 bases remained unmatched. CDR1 is SQVTM, CDR2 ANQGSEA, per germline. The CDR3 runs 16 residues. The CDR3 region has the DNA TGCAGCGTCGGGACTAGCGGGAATCGAGGAACCGGGGAGCTGTTTTTT. Protein product: CSVGTSGNRGTGELFF.

The chain couples TRBV12-3 or TRBV12-4 to TRBJ1-1; D gene ambiguous. Trimming removed 0 bases at V and 10 bases at J, with 3 bases between. This CDR3 has 10 amino acids. The CDR3 protein is CASSLAAAFF. CDR3 bases: TGTGCCAGCAGTTTAGCGGCAGCTTTCTTT.

The sample holds one count of this clonotype. The chain uses TRBV9 and TRBJ1-2; D call uncertain. The CDR3 totals 14 residues. Germline CDR1 is SGDLS and CDR2 is YYNGEE. Deletions cut 3 bases from V and 5 bases from J, with 14 bases between. This CDR3 is CASSASAGIYGYTF. The CDR3 coding sequence is TGTGCCAGCAGCGCCTCAGCCGGGATTTATGGCTACACCTTC.

This clonotype was seen more than once but under ten times. The J gene is TRBJ2-7, the V gene TRBV20-1; TRBD2 aligns across 9 bases. Germline assignment: CDR1 DFQATT and CDR2 SNEGSKA (reference sequence). CDR3 length: 15 amino acids. V lost 6 bases, J lost 3 bases, and 12 bases stayed unmatched. CDR3 in DNA: TGCAGTGCCCCCATTCGGCTAGCGGGGCTCTACGAGCAGTACTTC. It encodes CSAPIRLAGLYEQYF.

This clonotype was seen a handful of times. This may arise from a read error, as a much more abundant clone is one base away. The chain recombines TRBV10-3 with TRBJ2-7; D is uncertain. Trimming took off 2 bases at V and 4 bases at J, with 18 bases between the two ends. In germline, CDR1 is ENHRY, CDR2 SYGVKD. This CDR3 region has 16 residues. The CDR3 nucleotides are TGTGCCATCAGTGAGCCACCGACCCAGGTGGGTTACGAGCAGTACTTC. Translation gives CAISEPPTQVGYEQYF.

This clonotype was picked up a small number of times. This chain uses TRBV7-3 with TRBJ2-5, with a tentative D call TRBD2 (8 bases). In germline, CDR1 is SGHTA, CDR2 FQGTGA. The CDR3 extends over 12 amino acids. The V end lost 5 bases, the J end lost 13 bases, and 17 bases lay between the germline ends. CDR3 nucleotides: TGTGCCAGCAGCCAGGGACAGCGGGAGATGTACTTC. Encoded protein: CASSQGQREMYF.

This clonotype occurred many times. The rearrangement uses TRBV20-1 and TRBJ2-5; 9 nucleotides agree with TRBD2. Trimming removed 0 bases from V and 4 bases from J; junction bases left unmatched: 9. This CDR3 is 16 amino acids long. Germline V gene data show CDR1 as DFQATT and CDR2 as SNEGSKA (reference sequence). The DNA for the CDR3 is TGCAGTGCTAGAGATCCCCAAGCGGGGGGCAGAGAGACCCAGTACTTC. Encoded protein: CSARDPQAGGRETQYF.

The V and J genes are TRBV20-1 and TRBJ1-2; 7 bases align to TRBD1. Germline loops: CDR1 DFQATT, CDR2 SNEGSKA (reference sequence). The junction had 9 bases not matched to a gene; V was cut back by 3 bases and J by 11 bases. This CDR3 is 12 amino acids long. The DNA for the CDR3 is TGCAGTGCTAGCGGGGACAGTGACGGGTACACCTTC. Its protein is CSASGDSDGYTF.

As to this clonotype: One end of the junction fails to match germline, which may point to a read error. The chain is built from TRBV7-9 and TRBJ1-4; D is unclear. Germline CDR1 SEHNR, CDR2 FQNEAQ (reference sequence). This CDR3 contains 17 residues. CDR3 region: CVSSLENPGISNEKLFF. The CDR3 DNA sequence: TGTGTCAGCAGCCTCGAGAACCCCGGGATCTCTAATGAAAAACTGTTTTTT.

This clonotype was counted only a few times. This sequence joins TRBV6-5 and TRBJ2-7; 9 bases are shared with TRBD2. CDR3 length: 14 amino acids. Per the germline V gene, CDR1 is MNHEY and CDR2 is SVGAGI. V shed 3 bases and J 4 bases; nucleotides not matched to a gene: 4. The CDR3 loop reads CASSYAGGKYEQYF. DNA for the CDR3: TGTGCCAGCAGTTATGCGGGAGGGAAGTACGAGCAGTACTTC.

The chain recombines TRBV10-3 with TRBJ1-5; TRBD1 agrees at 7 bases. The germline V gene has CDR1 ENHRY and CDR2 SYGVKD. Trimming took 0 bases from V and 5 from J; bases not matched to a gene: 7. This CDR3 has 16 residues. CDR3 in DNA: TGTGCCATCAGTGAGTCACGGGGAGGGGGCCATCAGCCCCAGCATTTT. Amino acids: CAISESRGGGHQPQHF.

The chain employs TRBV6-6 and TRBJ1-1; D remains unclear. The V gene lost 7 bases and the J gene lost 4 bases, with 16 bases spanning the gap. This CDR3 comprises 14 residues. Germline V gene sequence: CDR1 MNHNY, CDR2 SVGAGI (reference sequence). CDR3 loop: CASNPPDTPTEAFF. The CDR3 nucleotides are TGTGCCAGCAATCCACCAGATACCCCCACTGAAGCTTTCTTT.

There are many counts of this clonotype. The chain couples TRBV7-9 to TRBJ2-5; D gene uncertain. From germline, CDR1 is SEHNR and CDR2 FQNEAQ (reference sequence). The CDR3 spans 16 residues. The germline V and J ends were trimmed by 7 bases and 2 bases, with 20 bases remaining between them. The CDR3: CASTNAAPSGQETQYF. The CDR3 DNA reads TGTGCCAGCACCAACGCCGCCCCATCCGGGCAAGAGACCCAGTACTTC.

This clonotype was seen at least ten times. The DNA for the CDR3 is TGTGCCAGCAGTGAAGTGGGGGCGGGTCATAACTATGGCTACACCTTC. Encoded protein: CASSEVGAGHNYGYTF. V is TRBV2 and J is TRBJ1-2; D may be TRBD1 (6 bases). Trimming took 1 base from V and 1 from J, leaving 13 bases between them. Germline V gene sequence: CDR1 SNHLY, CDR2 FYNNEI. The CDR3 consists of 16 residues.

The chain employs TRBV7-9 and TRBJ1-4; maybe TRBD1 (5 bases). The CDR3 sequence is 17 residues long. Germline loops: CDR1 SEHNR, CDR2 FQNEAQ (reference sequence). The ends were cut back, 4 bases at V and 0 bases at J, with 15 bases in the middle. Here the CDR3 reads CASSSQLRGATNEKLFF. CDR3 DNA: TGTGCCAGCAGCTCCCAACTACGGGGGGCAACTAATGAAAAACTGTTTTTT.

The V call is TRBV11-2, the J call TRBJ2-7, with 9 bases aligning to TRBD2. The germline V gene encodes CDR1 SGHAT and CDR2 FQNNGV. With V trimmed by 6 bases and J by 7 bases, 13 bases remained unmatched. CDR3 length: 15 amino acids. CDR3 bases: TGTGCCAGCAGACCAGGCGGCGGGAGGGCCTGGGAGCAGTACTTC. Translating it yields CASRPGGGRAWEQYF.

This clonotype was observed at least ten times. The J gene is TRBJ1-2, the V gene TRBV12-3 or TRBV12-4; 7 bases fit TRBD1. This CDR3 comprises 13 residues. V dropped 6 bases and J dropped 4; count of bases not matched to a gene: 5. CDR3 protein: CASSDGQVYGYTF. DNA of the CDR3: TGTGCCAGCAGCGATGGACAGGTCTATGGCTACACCTTC.